The present TCR beta chain was sequenced within a study of PD-L1 blockade in urothelial cancer. On the study more broadly: The patients' atezolizumab therapy, 1,200 mg intravenously every 3 weeks, started in about 2014. Study findings and constraints: Tumor-linked clones in blood grew more by 3 weeks in durable-benefit patients.

Regarding time point: pretreatment peripheral blood. Per patient, between 1 and 8 samples were collected at pretreatment and on-treatment time points. V lost 3 bases and J lost 10, with 12 bases in between. Germline CDR1 is SQVTM and CDR2 is ANQGSEA. The CDR3 runs 11 residues. The table came from immunoSEQ multiplex PCR; TCRdb's copy has only in-frame clones and leaves some out. The table shows tens of thousands of clones, with 75% to 90% occurring only once. On this clone: Its matching antigen is unknown.

V and J are TRBV29-1 and TRBJ2-5; D is possibly TRBD1 (6 bases). Source: PBMCs, taken around atezolizumab (anti-PD-L1) treatment. The clonotype comes from a man aged 55 to 70 with urothelial cancer. The CDR3 DNA reads as TGCAGCGTTGACAGGGTAGGGGGCCAGTACTTC. It is translated as CSVDRVGGQYF.